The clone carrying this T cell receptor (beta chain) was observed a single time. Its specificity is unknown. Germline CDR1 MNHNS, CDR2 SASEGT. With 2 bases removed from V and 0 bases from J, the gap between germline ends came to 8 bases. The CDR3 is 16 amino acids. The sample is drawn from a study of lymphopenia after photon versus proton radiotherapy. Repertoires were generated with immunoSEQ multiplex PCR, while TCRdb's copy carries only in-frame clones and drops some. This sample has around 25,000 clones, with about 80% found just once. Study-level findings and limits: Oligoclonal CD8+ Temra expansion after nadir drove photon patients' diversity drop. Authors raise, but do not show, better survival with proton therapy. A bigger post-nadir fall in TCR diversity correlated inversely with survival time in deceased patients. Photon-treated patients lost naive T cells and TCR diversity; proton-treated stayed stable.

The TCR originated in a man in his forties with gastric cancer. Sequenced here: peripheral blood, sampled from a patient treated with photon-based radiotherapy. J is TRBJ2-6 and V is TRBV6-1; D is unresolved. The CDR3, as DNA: TGTGCCAGCAGTGAACCCCGTAGCTCTGGGGCCAACGTCCTGACTTTC. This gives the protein CASSEPRSSGANVLTF.